This T cell receptor beta chain stems from a study of blood T cell repertoires in COVID-19. Study as a whole: From the United States, Italy and Spain came samples of acute and convalescent COVID-19.

Source study methods: Reference gene primer amplification gave nucleated cell count estimates. Measured with immunoSEQ multiplex PCR; TCRdb has only the in-frame clones, and not every one. V and J calls and clone size follow that table, whereas D and trimming were derived from the DNA. This table has tens of thousands of clones, 80% appearing once. Germline V gene lookup returns CDR1 MNHEY and CDR2 SVGEGT. The CDR3 is made up of 14 amino acids. The trim removed 6 bases at V and 6 bases at J, leaving 5 bases unmatched. Sample: peripheral blood. The rearrangement uses TRBV6-2 or TRBV6-3 and TRBJ2-4; 10 positions agree with TRBD1. The TCR sequence derives from a woman aged 65 to 85 with acute or convalescent COVID-19. CDR3 protein: CASSKTGGGNIQYF. CDR3 DNA sequence: TGTGCCAGCAGCAAGACAGGGGGCGGAAACATTCAGTACTTC.